The sequence of this T cell receptor beta chain was determined in a study of CD8 T cells in ankylosing spondylitis. Points from the study as a whole: Reportedly, disease-linked clones are significantly enriched in ankylosing spondylitis patients' matched synovial fluid. Previously reported in reactive arthritis synovial fluid and blood were some of the motif variants. About 8 highly homologous variants made up a TCR beta motif, and this motif appeared characteristic of ankylosing spondylitis blood.

In its sample, this clonotype was seen a few times. Its antigen is unknown. Quantitative barcoded 5'-RACE was used to prepare TCR beta libraries. TCRdb called the 5' RACE reads again in MiXCR, with one record for every CDR3 protein. The sample has 670,000 or so distinct CDR3 sequences, under 20% seen once. The CDR3 is 13 residues long. Germline CDR1 and CDR2: SGHVS and FQNEAQ. Trimming left V 8 bases short and J 7 bases short, with 12 bases between. The receptor's source is a male donor with ankylosing spondylitis. The sequenced material came from blood, either unsorted or a sorted T cell fraction (not recorded which). The chain has TRBV7-8 and TRBJ1-6; D is possibly TRBD1 (6 bases). Here the CDR3 DNA reads TGTGCCAGCCGGCTGGACAGAAATTCACCCCTCCACTTT. This codes for CASRLDRNSPLHF.